The clone carrying this T cell receptor (beta chain) was counted only a few times. Antigen specificity is unknown. This record comes from a study of response to subunit inactivated influenza vaccine. General study results and limits: The authors suggested that every seasonal influenza vaccination recruits few new T cells.

TCRdb re-analysed the RT-PCR reads in MiXCR, keeping a single row per CDR3 protein. The table lists some 640,000 distinct CDR3 sequences, over 11% of them singletons. Trimming took 1 base from V and 5 from J; bases not matched to a gene: 19. The CDR3 is made up of 19 amino acids. Germline CDR1 reads LGHNA; CDR2 reads YSLEER. The TCR comes from a man in his forties or fifties who received an inactivated influenza vaccine. Sequencing used PBMCs from blood, obtained 14 to 15 days before vaccination. The V gene is TRBV4-3, the J gene TRBJ2-7, with TRBD2 identical over 8 bases. The CDR3 reads CASSQARRRSGRLLHEQYF. The CDR3 DNA reads TGCGCCAGCAGCCAAGCACGACGGAGGAGCGGGAGACTCCTCCACGAGCAGTACTTC.